The 9 T cell receptor beta chains reported below all come from one sample, sequenced in a study of OX40 agonist ivuxolimab in advanced cancers. Some clones are missing from TCRdb's copy, which holds only in-frame ones; the method was immunoSEQ multiplex PCR. The data show under 85,000 clones, over 75% seen once. The sample consisted of CD4+ or CD8+ T cells sorted from blood, taken in a trial of the OX40 agonist ivuxolimab. Every receptor here comes from an adult with an advanced solid tumor such as melanoma, head and neck, liver or kidney cancer.

This clone was found a few times. The chain is built from TRBV5-4 and TRBJ1-1; D gene ambiguous. Germline V lookup: CDR1 SGHNT, CDR2 YYREEE (reference sequence). V was pared by 4 bases and J by 0 bases, with 7 bases between. The CDR3 runs to 13 residues. The CDR3 DNA is TGTGCCAGCAGCATGACGGTGAACACTGAAGCTTTCTTT. Its translation is CASSMTVNTEAFF. The complete variable domain, with remaining parts taken from reference TRBV5-4 and TRBJ1-1, reads ETGVTQSPTHLIKTRGQQVTLRCSSQSGHNTVSWYQQALGQGPQFIFQYYREEENGRGNFPPRFSGLQFPNYSSELNVNALELDDSALYLCASSMTVNTEAFFGQGTRLTVV.

The chain employs TRBV10-1 and TRBJ2-1; 14 nucleotides line up with TRBD2. Trimming cost V 0 bases and J 8 bases; bases outside gene matches: 6. The CDR3 runs to 17 residues. CDR1 and CDR2 (germline): WNHNN, SYGVQD (reference sequence). The CDR3: CASSESGTSGRIDEQFF. CDR3 DNA sequence: TGCGCCAGCAGTGAGTCCGGGACTAGCGGGAGAATCGATGAGCAGTTCTTC.

This clone was seen a single time. An end of the junction does not agree with germline; a read error may underlie this. The chain links TRBV7-9 to TRBJ2-3; D possibly corresponds to TRBD2 (5 bases). The CDR3 contains 14 residues. Germline V gene data show CDR1 as SEHNR and CDR2 as FQNEAQ (reference sequence). The CDR3: CASSVAIGADTQYF. CDR3 in DNA: TGTGCCAGCAGCGTAGCCATCGGGGCAGATACGCAGTATTTT. Variable domain in full (rest from reference TRBV7-9 and TRBJ2-3): DTGVSQNPRHKITKRGQNVTFRCDPISEHNRLYWYRQTLGQGPEFLTYFQNEAQLEKSRLLSDRFSAERPKGSFSTLEIQRTEQGDSAMYLCASSVAIGADTQYFGPGTRLTVL.

V and J are TRBV6-6 and TRBJ1-5, with D possibly TRBD1 on 5 matching bases. The CDR3 spans 16 residues. CDR1 and CDR2 (germline): MNHNY, SVGAGI (reference sequence). Between the trimmed V and J ends, which lost 0 bases and 3 bases, there was a span of 12 bases. The CDR3 spells CASSYSGRAANQPQHF. The CDR3 DNA reads TGTGCCAGCAGTTACTCGGGCAGGGCTGCCAATCAGCCCCAGCATTTT.

The J gene is TRBJ2-2, the V gene TRBV5-4, with D maybe TRBD1 (6 bases). This CDR3 contains 14 residues. CDR1 is SGHNT and CDR2 is YYREEE in the germline V gene (reference sequence). The V gene lost 2 bases and the J gene lost 5 bases, with 10 bases spanning the gap. The CDR3 DNA is TGTGCCAGCAGCTTATCAGGGGTTACCGGGGAGCTGTTTTTT. It specifies CASSLSGVTGELFF.

The J gene is TRBJ2-2, the V gene TRBV19; 7 bases align to TRBD2. The CDR3 is 15 residues long. CDR1 and CDR2 (germline): LNHDA, SQIVND (reference sequence). V was pared by 8 bases and J by 3 bases, with 9 bases of the junction left unmatched. The CDR3 loop reads CASGRTRDYTGELFF. For the CDR3, the DNA is TGTGCCAGTGGGAGGACTAGGGACTACACCGGGGAGCTGTTTTTT.

V usage is TRBV5-4 and J usage is TRBJ1-2; weak D call: TRBD1 (6 bases). Deletions cut 4 bases from V and 7 bases from J, with 14 bases between. The germline V gene encodes CDR1 SGHNT and CDR2 YYREEE (reference sequence). CDR3 length: 13 residues. The CDR3 protein is CASSGGTIGGYTF. In DNA form, the CDR3 reads TGTGCCAGCAGCGGCGGGACAATTGGTGGCTACACCTTC. The full variable domain, rest sourced from reference TRBV5-4 and TRBJ1-2, is ETGVTQSPTHLIKTRGQQVTLRCSSQSGHNTVSWYQQALGQGPQFIFQYYREEENGRGNFPPRFSGLQFPNYSSELNVNALELDDSALYLCASSGGTIGGYTFGSGTRLTVV.

The rearrangement uses TRBV5-4 and TRBJ2-5; 11 bases fit TRBD2. After removal of 7 bases from V and 1 base from J, the junction contained 6 bases not matched to a gene. Germline CDR1 is SGHNT and CDR2 is YYREEE (reference sequence). The CDR3 loop spans 15 amino acids. The CDR3 DNA is TGTGCCAGCGGAGCTAGCGGGAGGCCCCAAGAGACCCAGTACTTC. As protein: CASGASGRPQETQYF.

V gene TRBV29-1 combines with J gene TRBJ2-7, with D maybe TRBD1 (5 bases). V lost 7 bases to trimming and J lost 3 bases, with 16 bases between them. Germline V gives CDR1 SQVTM, CDR2 ANQGSEA. This CDR3 has 13 amino acids. CDR3 loop: CSAVDTTHYEQYF. As DNA, the CDR3 is TGCAGCGCCGTGGACACAACCCACTACGAGCAGTACTTC.